One sample yielded the 5 T cell receptor beta chains listed below, sequenced in a study of blood T cells in healthy people across ages. A second PCR, run for 7 to 11 cycles, used a sample-barcoded 5' primer plus a J-beta primer mix. MiXCR, run by TCRdb on the 5' RACE reads, gives a single entry per CDR3 protein. The table has 1.5 million to 2 million distinct CDR3 sequences, approximately 39% seen once. What was sequenced was blood. These TCRs come from a human donor in good health.

This clonotype was picked up a small number of times. The rearrangement links TRBV7-3 to TRBJ1-2; D is possibly TRBD1 (5 bases). The germline gives CDR1 SGHTA, CDR2 FQGTGA. The CDR3 has 13 amino acids. Trimming pared 4 bases from V and 6 bases from J, leaving 12 bases between. CDR3 in amino acids: CASSSSGGDGYTF. CDR3 nucleotides: TGTGCCAGCAGCTCGAGTGGGGGGGATGGCTACACCTTC.

V is TRBV20-1 and J is TRBJ2-5; no firm D call. CDR3 size: 10 residues. Trimming stripped 7 bases from V and 5 bases from J, with 8 bases between. Germline V gene sequence: CDR1 DFQATT, CDR2 SNEGSKA (reference sequence). The CDR3 DNA sequence: TGCAGTGGAGCTCGGGAGACCCAGTACTTC. It codes for CSGARETQYF.

A few counts support this clonotype. This chain joins TRBV20-1 and TRBJ2-1; the D gene could be TRBD1 or TRBD2 (6 bases each). Deletions cut 5 bases from V and 9 bases from J, with 20 bases between. The CDR3 has 14 amino acids. CDR1 and CDR2 from the germline V gene are DFQATT and SNEGSKA (reference sequence). DNA of the CDR3: TGCAGTGCTCTCAGGGCCCGCGGAGGGGGTGAGCAGTTCTTC. It encodes CSALRARGGGEQFF.

V usage is TRBV29-1 and J usage is TRBJ1-1; the D gene is possibly TRBD1 (5 bases). The CDR3 has 11 residues. Germline values: CDR1 SQVTM, CDR2 ANQGSEA. V lost 5 bases to trimming and J lost 6 bases, with 10 bases between them. CDR3 coding DNA: TGCAGCGTTCCCCGAGGGGCTGAAGCTTTCTTT. This translates into CSVPRGAEAFF.

J is TRBJ2-4 and V is TRBV2; TRBD1 agrees at 7 bases. The length of the CDR3 is 14 residues. The V gene end was trimmed by 2 bases and the J gene end by 7 bases; junction bases not matched to a gene: 5. The germline gives CDR1 SNHLY, CDR2 FYNNEI. CDR3 sequence (DNA): TGTGCCAGCAGTGAAACCGGGACAGCCAACATTCAGTACTTC. It translates to CASSETGTANIQYF.